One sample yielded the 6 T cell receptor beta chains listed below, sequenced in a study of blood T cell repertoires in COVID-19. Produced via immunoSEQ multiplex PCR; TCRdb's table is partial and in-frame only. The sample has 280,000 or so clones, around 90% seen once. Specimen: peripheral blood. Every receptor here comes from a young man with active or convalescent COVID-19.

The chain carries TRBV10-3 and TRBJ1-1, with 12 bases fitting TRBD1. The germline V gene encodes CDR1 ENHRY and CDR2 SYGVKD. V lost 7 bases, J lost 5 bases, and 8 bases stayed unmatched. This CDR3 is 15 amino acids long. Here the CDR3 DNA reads TGTGCCATCACCGGGACAGGGGGCTTCGGTACTGAAGCTTTCTTT. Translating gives CAITGTGGFGTEAFF.

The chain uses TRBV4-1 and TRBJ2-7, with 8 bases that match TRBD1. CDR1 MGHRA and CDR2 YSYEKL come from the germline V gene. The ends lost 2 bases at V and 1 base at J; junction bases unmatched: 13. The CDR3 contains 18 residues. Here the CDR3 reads CASSQIISRDRHSYEQYF. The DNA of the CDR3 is TGCGCCAGCAGCCAAATAATCAGCCGGGACAGGCATTCCTACGAGCAGTACTTC.

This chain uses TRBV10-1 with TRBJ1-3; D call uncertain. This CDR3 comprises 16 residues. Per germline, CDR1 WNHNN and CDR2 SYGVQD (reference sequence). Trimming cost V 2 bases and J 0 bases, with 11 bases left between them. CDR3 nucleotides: TGCGCCAGCAGTGAGCTCACCTCCGGCTCTGGAAACACCATATATTTT. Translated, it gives CASSELTSGSGNTIYF.

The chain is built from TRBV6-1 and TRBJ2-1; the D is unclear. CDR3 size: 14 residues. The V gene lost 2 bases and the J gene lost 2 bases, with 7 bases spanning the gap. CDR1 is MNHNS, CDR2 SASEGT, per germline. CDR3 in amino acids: CASSERGTYNEQFF. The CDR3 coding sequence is TGTGCCAGCAGTGAACGAGGCACCTACAATGAGCAGTTCTTC.

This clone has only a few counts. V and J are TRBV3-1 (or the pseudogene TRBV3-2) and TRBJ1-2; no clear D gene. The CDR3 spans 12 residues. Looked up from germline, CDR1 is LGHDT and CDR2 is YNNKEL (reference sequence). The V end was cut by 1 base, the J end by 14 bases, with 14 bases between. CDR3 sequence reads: CASSQGMGIYTF. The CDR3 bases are TGTGCCAGCAGCCAAGGGATGGGCATTTATACCTTC.

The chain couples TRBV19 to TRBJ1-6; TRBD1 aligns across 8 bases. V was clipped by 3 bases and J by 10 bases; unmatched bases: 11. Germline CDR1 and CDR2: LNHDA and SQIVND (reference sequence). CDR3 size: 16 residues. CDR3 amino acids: CASSIGQGSLHSPLHF. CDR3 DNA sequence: TGTGCCAGTAGTATCGGACAGGGAAGTCTCCACTCACCCCTCCACTTT. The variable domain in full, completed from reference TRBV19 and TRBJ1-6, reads DGGITQSPKYLFRKEGQNVTLSCEQNLNHDAMYWYRQDPGQGLRLIYYSQIVNDFQKGDIAEGYSVSREKKESFPLTVTSAQKNPTAFYLCASSIGQGSLHSPLHFGNGTRLTVT.